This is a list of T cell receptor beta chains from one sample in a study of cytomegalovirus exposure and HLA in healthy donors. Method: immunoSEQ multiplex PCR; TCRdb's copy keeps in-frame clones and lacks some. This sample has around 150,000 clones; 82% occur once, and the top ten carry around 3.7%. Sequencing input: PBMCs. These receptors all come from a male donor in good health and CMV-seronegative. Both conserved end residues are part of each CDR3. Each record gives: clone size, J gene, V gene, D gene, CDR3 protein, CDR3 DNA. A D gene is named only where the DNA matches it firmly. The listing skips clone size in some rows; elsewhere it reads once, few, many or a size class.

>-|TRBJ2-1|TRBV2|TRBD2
CASSGLAGGDNEQFF
TGTGCCAGCAGTGGACTAGCGGGAGGAGACAATGAGCAGTTCTTC
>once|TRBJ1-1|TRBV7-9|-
CASSLVSGVNTEAFF
TGTGCCAGCAGCTTAGTGTCCGGGGTGAACACTGAAGCTTTCTTT
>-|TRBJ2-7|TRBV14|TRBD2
CASSPTREGIGEQYF
TGTGCCAGCAGCCCTACCCGGGAGGGGATCGGCGAGCAGTACTTC
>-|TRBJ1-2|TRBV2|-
CATRQSLPLSGYTF
TGTGCCACCAGACAGAGCCTACCCCTCAGTGGCTACACCTTC
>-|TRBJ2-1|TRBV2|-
CASSGTRGGEQFF
TGTGCCAGCAGTGGGACTAGGGGGGGAGAGCAGTTCTTC
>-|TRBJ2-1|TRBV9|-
CASSVGTPYSGEQFF
TGTGCCAGCAGCGTAGGGACACCCTATTCCGGTGAGCAGTTCTTC
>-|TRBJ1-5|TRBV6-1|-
CASSRQGFGQPQHF
TGTGCCAGCAGCCGCCAGGGGTTTGGTCAGCCCCAGCATTTT
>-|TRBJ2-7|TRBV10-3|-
CAIKGDTAYEQYF
TGTGCCATCAAGGGGGACACAGCCTACGAGCAGTACTTC
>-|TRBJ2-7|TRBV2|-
CASSETGDGARYF
TGTGCCAGCAGTGAAACGGGGGATGGGGCCCGGTACTTC
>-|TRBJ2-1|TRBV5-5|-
CASSFWGTLADEQFF
TGTGCCAGCAGCTTTTGGGGCACCTTAGCCGATGAGCAGTTCTTC
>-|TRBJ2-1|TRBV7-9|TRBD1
CASSPGGQGQFF
TGTGCCAGCAGCCCCGGGGGACAGGGGCAGTTCTTC
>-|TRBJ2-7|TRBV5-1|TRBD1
CASSFAQGAYEQYF
TGCGCCAGCAGCTTCGCCCAGGGGGCCTACGAGCAGTACTTC
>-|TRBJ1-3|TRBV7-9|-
CASEASGNTIYF
TGTGCCAGCGAGGCCTCTGGAAACACCATATATTTT
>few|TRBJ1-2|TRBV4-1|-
CASSLLVTGRERSGYTF
TGCGCCAGCAGCCTATTAGTTACAGGGCGAGAAAGGTCTGGCTACACCTTC
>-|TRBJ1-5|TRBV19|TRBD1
CASSPDRDPGQPQHF
TGTGCCAGTAGCCCAGACAGGGACCCCGGTCAGCCCCAGCATTTT
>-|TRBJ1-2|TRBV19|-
CASYGGYGYTF
TGTGCCAGTTATGGGGGGTATGGCTACACCTTC
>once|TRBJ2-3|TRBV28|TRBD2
CASSTGGTSGGLVGF
TGTGCCAGCAGTACAGGGGGGACTAGCGGGGGGTTGGTGGGTTTT